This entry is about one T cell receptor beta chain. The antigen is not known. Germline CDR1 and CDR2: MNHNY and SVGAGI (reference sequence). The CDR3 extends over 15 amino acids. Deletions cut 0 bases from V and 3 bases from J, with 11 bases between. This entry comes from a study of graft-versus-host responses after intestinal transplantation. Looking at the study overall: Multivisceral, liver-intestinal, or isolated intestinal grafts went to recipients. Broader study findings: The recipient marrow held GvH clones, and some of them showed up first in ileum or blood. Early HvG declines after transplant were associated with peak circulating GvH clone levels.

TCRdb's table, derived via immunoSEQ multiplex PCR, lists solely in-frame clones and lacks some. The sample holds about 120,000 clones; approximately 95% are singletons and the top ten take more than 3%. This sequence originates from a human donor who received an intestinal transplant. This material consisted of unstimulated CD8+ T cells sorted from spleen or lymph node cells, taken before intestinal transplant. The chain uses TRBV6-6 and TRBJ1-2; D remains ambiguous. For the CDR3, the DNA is TGTGCCAGCAGTTACTCGAAACGGATTCACTATGGCTACACCTTC. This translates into CASSYSKRIHYGYTF.